The clone carrying this TCR beta chain showed up just once. Germline loops: CDR1 MDHEN, CDR2 SYDVKM. Trimming removed 9 bases from V and 3 bases from J, with 12 bases in between. The CDR3 runs 12 residues. The data were taken from a study of blood T cell repertoires in COVID-19. Across the study: T cells, B-cell-depleted T cells, or PBMCs supplied cDNA or gDNA.

Here immunoSEQ multiplex PCR was the method, and the copy in TCRdb shows in-frame clones only, minus some. The sample lists roughly 100,000 clones; approximately 78% were seen once. This TCR was sampled from a woman aged 80 or over with acute or convalescent COVID-19. The sample consisted of peripheral blood. The chain employs TRBV28 and TRBJ2-7; the D gene is possibly TRBD1 (6 bases). CDR3 DNA: TGTGCCAGTAGAGGACAGTTCTACGAGCAGTACTTC. It is translated as CASRGQFYEQYF.